Listed below are T cell receptor beta chains from one sample, sequenced in a study of shared clonotypes between healthy human individuals. The assay was immunoSEQ multiplex PCR, and TCRdb's table has in-frame clones only and misses some. The table records roughly 2 million clones, approximately 94% of them present only once. Sequenced sample: naive CD4+ T cells sorted from blood. The receptors were sampled from a man between 18 and 35 years old in good health. The CDR3 runs from the conserved cysteine through the conserved F or W. The order of the fields is D gene, J gene, clone size, V gene, CDR3 protein, CDR3 DNA. D genes are given only for firm matches. Clone size appears in some rows only: once, few, many, or a class for an expanded clone.

TRBD2 TRBJ2-3 NA TRBV5-1 CASSSSSGGTDTQYF TGCGCCAGCAGCTCCTCTAGCGGGGGCACAGATACGCAGTATTTT
TRBD2 TRBJ2-1 NA TRBV6-1 CASSVPGGTSAGEQFF TGTGCCAGCAGTGTTCCGGGCGGGACTAGTGCGGGTGAGCAGTTCTTC
NA TRBJ1-1 NA TRBV25-1 CASSDGDRTEAFF TGTGCCAGCAGTGATGGTGACCGGACTGAAGCTTTCTTT
NA TRBJ1-5 NA TRBV10-3 CAISAQGSNQPQHF TGTGCCATCAGTGCGCAGGGTAGCAATCAGCCCCAGCATTTT
TRBD1 TRBJ1-5 NA TRBV6-1 CASSSMTGGFQPQHF TGTGCCAGCAGTTCCATGACAGGGGGCTTTCAGCCCCAGCATTTT
TRBD1 TRBJ1-4 NA TRBV18 CASSPRQGANEKLFF TGTGCCAGCTCACCCAGACAGGGGGCTAATGAAAAACTGTTTTTT
NA TRBJ1-1 NA TRBV30 CAWKTLLYREAFF TGTGCCTGGAAAACCCTACTCTACCGTGAAGCTTTCTTT
NA TRBJ1-2 once TRBV28 CASSLRNYGYTF TGTGCCAGCAGTTTACGCAACTATGGCTACACCTTC
NA TRBJ2-7 once TRBV28 CASSLPQGPYEQYF TGTGCCAGCAGTTTACCACAGGGACCCTACGAGCAGTACTTC
NA TRBJ1-3 NA TRBV25-1 CASSEAGTGNTIYF TGTGCCAGCAGTGAAGCTGGCACTGGAAACACCATATATTTT
NA TRBJ1-3 NA TRBV29-1 CSVDTGGNTIYF TGCAGCGTCGATACCGGGGGAAACACCATATATTTT
TRBD2 TRBJ2-1 NA TRBV7-2 CASSAHGLAGTNEQFF TGTGCCAGCAGCGCCCACGGCCTAGCGGGGACCAATGAGCAGTTCTTC
NA TRBJ2-5 NA TRBV18 CASSPVGPPTETQYF TGTGCCAGCTCACCCGTGGGACCACCCACAGAGACCCAGTACTTC
NA TRBJ2-7 NA TRBV28 CASSRTGNYEQYF TGTGCCAGCAGCAGAACCGGGAACTACGAGCAGTACTTC
NA TRBJ2-5 NA TRBV6-6 CASSYSMGPQETQYF TGTGCCAGCAGTTACTCGATGGGGCCTCAAGAGACCCAGTACTTC
NA TRBJ1-1 NA TRBV7-9 CASRLQGLGAFF TGTGCCAGCAGGTTGCAGGGACTGGGGGCTTTCTTT
NA TRBJ2-7 NA TRBV4-3 CASSQEFQGVREQYF TGCGCCAGCAGCCAAGAGTTCCAGGGAGTCCGCGAGCAGTACTTC
NA TRBJ2-2 NA TRBV7-9 CASSQRRVWNTGELFF TGTGCCAGCAGCCAACGAAGGGTATGGAACACCGGGGAGCTGTTTTTT
NA TRBJ1-2 once TRBV5-1 CASSLEGGYTF TGCGCCAGCAGCTTGGAGGGGGGCTACACCTTC
NA TRBJ1-4 NA TRBV5-4 CASSLGQFNEKLFF TGTGCCAGCAGCTTGGGGCAGTTTAATGAAAAACTGTTTTTT
NA TRBJ1-6 NA TRBV30 CAWGQLRSYNSPLHF TGTGCCTGGGGCCAACTGCGCTCCTATAATTCACCCCTCCACTTT
NA TRBJ2-1 NA TRBV6-5 CASSYRESSYNEQFF TGTGCCAGCAGTTACCGTGAAAGCTCCTACAATGAGCAGTTCTTC
TRBD2 TRBJ2-5 NA TRBV30 CAWSSTGGETQYF TGTGCCTGGAGTTCCACGGGGGGAGAGACCCAGTACTTC
TRBD1 TRBJ1-2 NA TRBV5-4 CASSPDRVYGYTF TGTGCCAGCAGCCCCGACAGGGTCTATGGCTACACCTTC
NA TRBJ2-7 NA TRBV4-2 CASSQEPGDSYEQYF TGTGCCAGCAGCCAAGAACCAGGAGACTCCTACGAGCAGTACTTC
TRBD1 TRBJ2-7 once TRBV28 CASSLAGGYYEQYF TGTGCCAGCAGTTTGGCAGGGGGCTACTACGAGCAGTACTTC
NA TRBJ1-2 NA TRBV10-3 CAISEMSYGYTF TGTGCCATCAGTGAAATGTCTTATGGCTACACCTTC
NA TRBJ1-2 NA TRBV28 CASSSDTPYGYTF TGTGCCAGCAGTTCCGACACACCCTATGGCTACACCTTC
NA TRBJ1-2 NA TRBV30 CAWSIPLGGKTF TGTGCCTGGAGTATCCCCCTCGGAGGTAAGACCTTC
TRBD1 TRBJ2-7 NA TRBV9 CASSVGQGFDEQYF TGTGCCAGCAGCGTGGGACAGGGTTTCGACGAGCAGTACTTC
TRBD2 TRBJ2-7 NA TRBV27 CASSPPFSGKVAYEQYF TGTGCCAGCAGTCCCCCTTTTAGCGGGAAAGTCGCCTACGAGCAGTACTTC
NA TRBJ1-5 few TRBV30 CAWSVQEGQPQHF TGTGCCTGGAGTGTACAGGAGGGTCAGCCCCAGCATTTT
NA TRBJ2-3 NA TRBV5-1 CASSLAKSGDTQYF TGCGCCAGCAGCTTGGCCAAGAGTGGGGATACGCAGTATTTT
NA TRBJ1-6 once TRBV7-2 CASSLRRGSENSPLHF TGTGCCAGCAGCTTGAGAAGGGGAAGCGAGAATTCACCCCTCCACTTT
NA TRBJ1-1 NA TRBV7-2 CASSPRTGLVDTEAFF TGTGCCAGCAGCCCCCGTACAGGGCTTGTGGACACTGAAGCTTTCTTT
TRBD2 TRBJ2-1 once TRBV14 CASSQVGAGVVNEQFF TGTGCCAGCAGCCAAGTCGGAGCGGGAGTTGTAAATGAGCAGTTCTTC
NA TRBJ1-4 NA TRBV5-6 CASSPGGVQKLFF TGTGCCAGCAGCCCCGGGGGGGTTCAAAAACTGTTTTTT
TRBD2 TRBJ2-1 NA TRBV7-9 CASSLRGRANYNEQFF TGTGCCAGCAGCTTAAGAGGGAGGGCCAATTACAATGAGCAGTTCTTC
NA TRBJ2-1 once TRBV10-3 CAISEGTSPLGEQFF TGTGCCATCAGTGAGGGGACTTCCCCTCTCGGTGAGCAGTTCTTC
NA TRBJ1-1 NA TRBV25-1 CASSEEGRNTEAFF TGTGCCAGCAGCGAGGAAGGGAGGAACACTGAAGCTTTCTTT
NA TRBJ2-1 NA TRBV10-2 CASSAGNEQFF TGCGCCAGCAGTGCTGGGAATGAGCAGTTCTTC
NA TRBJ2-5 NA TRBV27 CASSRITQGQETQYF TGTGCCAGCAGCCGGATCACCCAGGGCCAAGAGACCCAGTACTTC
TRBD1 TRBJ2-2 NA TRBV6-6 CASGVQGARVTGELFF TGTGCCAGTGGGGTACAGGGGGCGCGGGTGACCGGGGAGCTGTTTTTT
NA TRBJ1-5 NA TRBV2 CATAPSGLNQPQHF TGTGCCACCGCCCCGTCAGGGCTTAATCAGCCCCAGCATTTT
NA TRBJ1-3 NA TRBV4-1 CASSQGPGSSGNTIYF TGCGCCAGCAGCCAAGGCCCGGGGAGTAGTGGAAACACCATATATTTT
NA TRBJ1-5 once TRBV5-8 CASSTGTLPSNQPQHF TGTGCCAGCAGCACCGGGACATTGCCTAGCAATCAGCCCCAGCATTTT
NA TRBJ2-5 NA TRBV20-1 CSAWHQETQYF TGCAGTGCCTGGCACCAAGAGACCCAGTACTTC
NA TRBJ1-1 once TRBV10-2 CASSDLVGIYTEAFF TGCGCCAGCAGTGATCTGGTAGGGATCTACACTGAAGCTTTCTTT
TRBD2 TRBJ2-2 NA TRBV27 CASSPLTSGRWNTGELFF TGTGCCAGCAGTCCCCTCACTAGCGGGAGATGGAACACCGGGGAGCTGTTTTTT
NA TRBJ2-3 NA TRBV30 CAWSVRGFSQDTQYF TGTGCCTGGAGTGTACGGGGGTTTAGTCAGGATACGCAGTATTTT
TRBD2 TRBJ2-7 NA TRBV10-3 CAISQTSGRNYEQYF TGTGCCATCAGCCAAACTAGCGGGAGGAATTACGAGCAGTACTTC
TRBD1 TRBJ2-5 NA TRBV5-4 CASSGGQGETQYF TGTGCCAGCAGCGGGGGACAGGGAGAGACCCAGTACTTC
NA TRBJ2-7 NA TRBV10-1 CASSESPGQLPYEQYF TGCGCCAGCAGTGAGTCCCCGGGACAACTTCCCTACGAGCAGTACTTC
NA TRBJ1-2 NA TRBV6-5 CASSRGQHYGYTF TGTGCCAGCAGCCGAGGACAGCACTATGGCTACACCTTC
NA TRBJ2-5 NA TRBV6-6 CASSPQSGGVKETQYF TGTGCCAGCAGTCCCCAATCGGGGGGCGTAAAAGAGACCCAGTACTTC